Listed below are T cell receptor beta chains from one sample, sequenced in a study of OX40 agonist ivuxolimab in advanced cancers. The assay was immunoSEQ multiplex PCR, and TCRdb's table has in-frame clones only and misses some. The sample comprises about 66,000 clones, roughly nine tenths of which are singletons, and around 2.2% rests with the top ten. Source: CD4+ or CD8+ T cells sorted from blood, taken in a trial of the OX40 agonist ivuxolimab. These receptors originate from an adult with an advanced solid tumor such as melanoma, head and neck, liver or kidney cancer. The conserved cysteine and the conserved F or W are not part of the CDR3 here.

v_call: TRBV19; j_call: TRBJ1-1; cdr3_aa: ASSISTGAIMNTEAF
v_call: TRBV6-1; j_call: TRBJ2-3; cdr3_aa: ASRRTSGGTDTQY
v_call: TRBV18; j_call: TRBJ2-7; cdr3_aa: ASSTTSGAGSSYEQY
v_call: TRBV27; j_call: TRBJ2-7; cdr3_aa: ASSYKSTPWTEAYEQY
v_call: TRBV4-3; j_call: TRBJ2-2; cdr3_aa: ASRLLAGVTTGELF
v_call: TRBV6-5; j_call: TRBJ2-1; cdr3_aa: ASSFTGAEYNEQF
v_call: TRBV4-2; j_call: TRBJ2-7; cdr3_aa: ASSQDRGQIYEQY
v_call: TRBV4-2; j_call: TRBJ1-4; cdr3_aa: ASSQYGRRIATNEKLF
v_call: TRBV11-2; j_call: TRBJ2-7; cdr3_aa: ASSLSRVESYEQY
v_call: TRBV5-1; j_call: TRBJ2-1; cdr3_aa: ASSSRGRVGYNEQF
v_call: TRBV9; j_call: TRBJ2-3; cdr3_aa: ASSVPPLGGAQY
v_call: TRBV7-2; j_call: TRBJ2-1; cdr3_aa: ASLPSGQGNYNEQF
v_call: TRBV6-5; j_call: TRBJ1-5; cdr3_aa: ASSSPNQPQH
v_call: TRBV9; j_call: TRBJ1-5; cdr3_aa: ASSVGSSQPQH
v_call: TRBV6-5; j_call: TRBJ2-7; cdr3_aa: ASSYGGLDYEQY
v_call: TRBV5-5; j_call: TRBJ2-1; cdr3_aa: ACRDSSSYNEQF
v_call: TRBV6-6; j_call: TRBJ2-5; cdr3_aa: ASHRTDRETQY
v_call: TRBV2; j_call: TRBJ1-1; cdr3_aa: ASRWMNTEAF
v_call: TRBV28; j_call: TRBJ2-1; cdr3_aa: ASSRASGRSSEQF
v_call: TRBV9; j_call: TRBJ2-2; cdr3_aa: ASSELQGGELF
v_call: TRBV6-1; j_call: TRBJ2-3; cdr3_aa: ASSPGLAGIDTQY
v_call: TRBV5-6; j_call: TRBJ1-1; cdr3_aa: ASGQVNTEAF
v_call: TRBV2; j_call: TRBJ1-4; cdr3_aa: ASRATTNEKLF
v_call: TRBV7-3; j_call: TRBJ2-7; cdr3_aa: ASSSTMGAGSSYEQY
v_call: TRBV4-3; j_call: TRBJ2-7; cdr3_aa: ASSQGLAASYEQY
v_call: TRBV7-9; j_call: TRBJ2-1; cdr3_aa: ASSLLLAGGSGEQF
v_call: TRBV11-2; j_call: TRBJ2-5; cdr3_aa: ASSLKDREETQY
v_call: TRBV29-1; j_call: TRBJ2-7; cdr3_aa: SVALTGLSHEQY
v_call: TRBV28; j_call: TRBJ1-5; cdr3_aa: ASSPSPGQGNSNQPQH
v_call: TRBV19; j_call: TRBJ2-3; cdr3_aa: ASVAGSTDTQY
v_call: TRBV18; j_call: TRBJ2-5; cdr3_aa: ASSPSSGGSQETQY
v_call: TRBV27; j_call: TRBJ2-1; cdr3_aa: ASSPPGGAYNEQF
v_call: TRBV10-3; j_call: TRBJ2-5; cdr3_aa: AISGFSGQETQY
v_call: TRBV7-2; j_call: TRBJ1-2; cdr3_aa: ASSVNRGLSYGYT
v_call: TRBV5-1; j_call: TRBJ2-7; cdr3_aa: ASSEPGLAVSEQY
v_call: TRBV14; j_call: TRBJ2-5; cdr3_aa: ASSQMVRGLLNRKETQY
v_call: TRBV30; j_call: TRBJ1-1; cdr3_aa: AWRVRGLGGTEAF
v_call: TRBV5-1; j_call: TRBJ2-3; cdr3_aa: ASSPGGSADTQY
v_call: TRBV10-1; j_call: TRBJ2-1; cdr3_aa: ASSEGTAWYEQF
v_call: TRBV19; j_call: TRBJ1-5; cdr3_aa: ASSAKGQPQH
v_call: TRBV7-2; j_call: TRBJ1-1; cdr3_aa: ASGQVFGTF
v_call: TRBV6-6; j_call: TRBJ2-3; cdr3_aa: ASRQSGVGTDTQY
v_call: TRBV6-1; j_call: TRBJ2-5; cdr3_aa: ASEEAGGPETQY
v_call: TRBV11-2; j_call: TRBJ1-5; cdr3_aa: ASSPVTGKDQPQH
v_call: TRBV4-2; j_call: TRBJ2-1; cdr3_aa: ASSSGQDSYNEQF
v_call: TRBV7-8; j_call: TRBJ2-1; cdr3_aa: ATLPPIRLSGSSYNEQF
v_call: TRBV9; j_call: TRBJ2-3; cdr3_aa: ASSGQGRGDTDTQY
v_call: TRBV2; j_call: TRBJ2-3; cdr3_aa: ASSERSGTTDTQY
v_call: TRBV28; j_call: TRBJ2-3; cdr3_aa: ASIEGALLADTQY
v_call: TRBV28; j_call: TRBJ1-4; cdr3_aa: ASSLASHPTNEKLF
v_call: TRBV7-2; j_call: TRBJ2-3; cdr3_aa: ASGQGYTDTQY
v_call: TRBV18; j_call: TRBJ1-1; cdr3_aa: ASSPPATALNTEAF
v_call: TRBV4-3; j_call: TRBJ2-3; cdr3_aa: ASSQGQLSTDTQY
v_call: TRBV6-6; j_call: TRBJ2-7; cdr3_aa: ASTKQGSYEQY
v_call: TRBV6-1; j_call: TRBJ1-1; cdr3_aa: ASSSGGRSAEAF